This TCR beta chain was identified in a study of blood T cell repertoires in COVID-19. Whole-study context: Acute and convalescent COVID-19 specimens originated in the United States, Italy and Spain. PBMCs, B-cell-depleted T cells, or T cells provided the cDNA or gDNA that made up the material.

Per the authors' pipeline: Amplification of reference gene primers provided the estimated nucleated cell counts. The repertoire was sequenced with immunoSEQ multiplex PCR; TCRdb's copy has only in-frame clones and lacks some. V, J and clone size were drawn from that table, and D and trimming were deduced from the DNA. The sample shows tens of thousands of clones, approximately 86% of them seen only once. Trimming cost V 7 bases and J 7 bases; bases outside gene matches: 11. There are 14 residues in the CDR3. Germline loops: CDR1 SQVTM, CDR2 ANQGSEA. This clone has a handful of counts. This chain joins TRBV29-1 and TRBJ1-5, with 9 bases identical to TRBD1. This TCR was recovered from a woman aged 55-70 years with acute or convalescent COVID-19. The sample taken for sequencing was peripheral blood. CDR3 in amino acids: CSAVTGGAGQPQHF. The CDR3, as DNA: TGCAGCGCGGTTACAGGGGGCGCCGGACAGCCCCAGCATTTT.